These 29 T cell receptor beta chains originate from one sample sequenced in a study of T cells in Graves' hyperthyroidism and ophthalmopathy. TCR beta CDR3 regions were amplified from RNA transcripts. The HTBI set primed first-round TCR CDR3 RT-PCR. One entry per CDR3 protein results from TCRdb running MiXCR on the multiplex PCR reads. The sample comprises hundreds of thousands of distinct CDR3 sequences, roughly 40% of which are singletons, and over 8% rests with the top ten. The sequencing sample was made of blood. Source of these receptors: a man aged 18 to 29 with Graves' hyperthyroidism.

The chain carries TRBV9 and TRBJ2-7, with D perhaps TRBD2 (5 bases). Trimming took 0 bases from V and 3 from J, leaving 13 bases between them. The germline CDR1 and CDR2 sequences are SGDLS and YYNGEE. The CDR3 is 15 residues long. Here the CDR3 DNA reads TGTGCCAGCAGCGTAGGCCCAGCGGACCTCTACGAGCAGTACTTC. This gives the protein CASSVGPADLYEQYF.

This chain links TRBV5-1 with TRBJ1-2; a possible D gene is TRBD1 (5 bases). The CDR3 spans 13 residues. From germline, CDR1 is SGHRS and CDR2 YFSETQ. Deletions cut 0 bases from V and 6 bases from J, with 9 bases between. The CDR3 bases are TGCGCCAGCAGCTTGGAGCTAGGGGATGGCTACACCTTC. This sequence encodes CASSLELGDGYTF.

Ten or more counts support this clonotype. This chain links TRBV2 with TRBJ1-4; D possibly corresponds to TRBD1 (6 bases). This CDR3 has 14 amino acids. Germline V lookup: CDR1 SNHLY, CDR2 FYNNEI. V shed 6 bases and J shed 8 bases, with 16 bases lying between them. CDR3 nucleotides: TGTGCCAGCAGCTTCGACAGGAGGGAGGAAAAACTGTTTTTT. This translates into CASSFDRREEKLFF.

V usage is TRBV2 and J usage is TRBJ2-7, with D perhaps matching TRBD2 (5 bases). Trimming shortened V by 5 bases and J by 3 bases, and 14 bases separated the two germline ends. The CDR3 has 14 amino acids. Germline values: CDR1 SNHLY, CDR2 FYNNEI. The CDR3 DNA reads as TGTGCCAGCAGTTTCGGTCAGGCGGGCTACGAGCAGTACTTC. It yields the protein CASSFGQAGYEQYF.

J is TRBJ1-1 and V is TRBV6-5; no reliable D call. Germline V gene lookup returns CDR1 MNHEY and CDR2 SVGAGI. The CDR3 is 12 amino acids. Trimming left V 4 bases short and J 10 bases short, with 13 bases between. CDR3 sequence reads: CASSSPASGAFF. The CDR3 DNA follows: TGTGCCAGCAGTTCTCCGGCTTCGGGAGCTTTCTTT.

This clonotype was found a few times. V and J are TRBV6-5 and TRBJ1-1; D is perhaps TRBD1 (5 bases). Germline loops: CDR1 MNHEY, CDR2 SVGAGI. V lost 0 bases to trimming and J lost 5 bases, with 10 bases between them. This CDR3 spans 14 amino acids. The CDR3 nucleotides are TGTGCCAGCAGTTACTCGGGGGGGAAGACTGAAGCTTTCTTT. Its translation is CASSYSGGKTEAFF.

In this sample, this clonotype turned up many times. V and J are TRBV12-3 or TRBV12-4 and TRBJ1-5; D uncertain. The ends were cut back, 6 bases at V and 1 base at J, with 7 bases in the middle. The CDR3 runs to 13 residues. The CDR3 loop is CASSSISNQPQHF. The CDR3 DNA sequence: TGTGCCAGCAGCTCGATCAGCAATCAGCCCCAGCATTTT.

Of note for this clonotype: This likely reflects a read error, since a far larger clone is one base away. As DNA, the CDR3 is TGCGCCAGCAGCGGACACTTGAACACTGTAGCTTTCTTT. Its protein is CASSGHLNTVAFF. V gene TRBV10-1 combines with J gene TRBJ1-1, with a weak D call TRBD1 (5 bases). Germline assignment: CDR1 WNHNN and CDR2 SYGVQD (reference sequence). The CDR3 contains 13 residues.

In this sample, this clonotype turned up many times. J is TRBJ1-5 and V is TRBV12-3 or TRBV12-4; D not certain. There are 14 residues in the CDR3. The V gene lost 6 bases and the J gene lost 6 bases, with 15 bases spanning the gap. CDR3 protein: CASSLMGLSQPQHF. The CDR3 nucleotides read TGTGCCAGCAGCCTAATGGGTTTGAGTCAGCCCCAGCATTTT.

Concerning this clonotype itself: A much bigger clone sits one base away, suggesting this may be a read error. The gene calls are TRBV7-2 and TRBJ1-5, with D maybe TRBD1 (5 bases). The germline V gene has CDR1 SGHTA and CDR2 FQGNSA. This CDR3 contains 14 residues. Trimming took 3 bases from V and 5 from J, leaving 11 bases between them. DNA of the CDR3: TGTGCCAGCAGCTTTTCGACAGTAGATCAGCCCCAGCATTTT. Translated: CASSFSTVDQPQHF.

There are a few counts of this clonotype. This chain links TRBV7-9 with TRBJ2-7; D perhaps matches TRBD2 (6 bases). This CDR3 has 16 amino acids. From germline, CDR1 is SEHNR and CDR2 FQNEAQ (reference sequence). V gave up 4 bases and J gave up 2 bases, with 18 bases separating them. The CDR3, as DNA: TGTGCCAGCAGCTCTGACCCGGAGGGAGGCGCCTACGAGCAGTACTTC. Its protein product is CASSSDPEGGAYEQYF.

This clonotype was found a few times. The J gene is TRBJ1-2, the V gene TRBV6-5, with TRBD1 matching 8 bases. This CDR3 comprises 14 residues. Trimming removed 6 bases from V and 4 bases from J; junction bases left unmatched: 7. Germline V gene lookup returns CDR1 MNHEY and CDR2 SVGAGI. The chain's CDR3 is CASSPLDRGYGYTF. The CDR3 DNA sequence: TGTGCCAGCAGCCCCTTAGACAGGGGCTATGGCTACACCTTC.

The chain has TRBV7-2 and TRBJ2-6; a possible D gene is TRBD2 (6 bases). V lost 5 bases, J lost 4 bases, and 12 bases lay in between. The CDR3 loop spans 15 amino acids. CDR1 and CDR2 from the germline V gene are SGHTA and FQGNSA. The CDR3 protein is CASSPRDTGANVLTF. The DNA for the CDR3 is TGTGCCAGCAGCCCGCGGGATACAGGGGCCAACGTCCTGACTTTC.

The chain employs TRBV5-4 and TRBJ2-7; D is undetermined. The V gene's germline CDR1 is SGHNT and CDR2 YYREEE (reference sequence). With 4 bases removed from V and 0 bases from J, the gap between germline ends came to 17 bases. The CDR3 contains 16 residues. This chain's CDR3 is CASSQAPTPSSYEQYF. CDR3 nucleotides: TGTGCCAGCAGCCAAGCCCCCACGCCGAGCTCCTACGAGCAGTACTTC.

This clonotype has ten or more counts. This chain joins TRBV9 and TRBJ2-6; tentatively, D is TRBD1 (6 bases). The V end was cut by 4 bases, the J end by 0 bases, with 14 bases between. CDR1 is SGDLS, CDR2 YYNGEE, per germline. The CDR3 has 17 residues. The CDR3 region has the DNA TGTGCCAGCAGCCCCACAAGGACAGCCTCTGGGGCCAACGTCCTGACTTTC. Its translation is CASSPTRTASGANVLTF.

This clonotype was detected ten times or more. The V and J genes are TRBV9 and TRBJ1-1, with a weak D call TRBD1 (5 bases). V lost 3 bases and J 3 bases, leaving 9 bases between the germline ends. Per germline, CDR1 SGDLS and CDR2 YYNGEE. This CDR3 is built from 13 residues. The CDR3 region has the DNA TGTGCCAGCAGCGCCCAGGGTTACACTGAAGCTTTCTTT. Translated, it gives CASSAQGYTEAFF.

The chain joins TRBV7-9 to TRBJ1-1, with a weak D call TRBD1 (5 bases). This CDR3 spans 12 amino acids. Germline values: CDR1 SEHNR, CDR2 FQNEAQ (reference sequence). Trimming took 8 bases from V and 5 from J, leaving 12 bases between them. CDR3 DNA sequence: TGTGCCAGCCACTATAAGGGGACTGAAGCTTTCTTT. Amino acids: CASHYKGTEAFF. The complete variable domain, with remaining parts taken from reference TRBV7-9 and TRBJ1-1, reads DTGVSQNPRHKITKRGQNVTFRCDPISEHNRLYWYRQTLGQGPEFLTYFQNEAQLEKSRLLSDRFSAERPKGSFSTLEIQRTEQGDSAMYLCASHYKGTEAFFGQGTRLTVV.

Concerning this clonotype itself: One end of the junction varies from germline; a read error may be responsible. The chain couples TRBV2 to TRBJ1-5; D gene unclear. The length of the CDR3 is 14 residues. Germline V gene lookup returns CDR1 SNHLY and CDR2 FYNNEI. The CDR3 region has the DNA TGTGCCAGTAGTAGGGCGGAGAGCAATCAGCCCCAGAATTTT. Translating it yields CASSRAESNQPQNF.

This clonotype occurred once. A single base separates this from a much larger clone, so it may be a read error. The chain couples TRBV4-1 to TRBJ1-6, with D hard to call. V lost 2 bases and J lost 15, with 20 bases in between. The CDR3 is made up of 15 amino acids. Germline V CDR1 and CDR2: MGHRA, YSYEKL. The CDR3 sequence: CASSQRVTLGNLLHF. In nucleotides, the CDR3 is TGCGCCAGCAGCCAACGTGTGACTCTTGGTAATCTCCTCCACTTT.

This clonotype has a count of ten or more. The V and J genes are TRBV9 and TRBJ2-5; TRBD2 matches at 8 bases. This CDR3 comprises 14 residues. CDR1 is SGDLS, CDR2 YYNGEE, per germline. V trimming: 4 bases; J trimming: 5 bases; junction bases outside the gene matches: 7. The CDR3 DNA sequence: TGTGCCAGCAGCACCGGGACTAGGCGGGAGACCCAGTACTTC. Its translation is CASSTGTRRETQYF.

At least ten counts were recorded for this clonotype. V gene TRBV7-2 combines with J gene TRBJ1-5, with 7 bases identical to TRBD1. The CDR3 has 16 residues. V shed 4 bases, J shed 3 bases, and the junction held 9 bases outside the gene matches. Germline-derived CDR1 and CDR2 are SGHTA and FQGNSA. The CDR3 DNA is TGTGCCAGCAGCTACAGATCGACAGGGAACAATCAGCCCCAGCATTTT. Encoded protein: CASSYRSTGNNQPQHF.

This clonotype was detected a few times. This chain uses TRBV5-4 with TRBJ1-2; D is ambiguous. Germline CDR1 is SGHNT and CDR2 is YYREEE (reference sequence). Trimming took off 0 bases at V and 8 bases at J, with 11 bases between the two ends. This CDR3 comprises 13 residues. Written as DNA, the CDR3 is TGTGCCAGCAGCTTGGAGGGAAGGAACGGCTACACCTTC. This codes for CASSLEGRNGYTF.

This clonotype was recorded once. The chain employs TRBV5-1 and TRBJ1-1; possible D gene TRBD1, 5 bases. This CDR3 is built from 14 residues. Germline V gives CDR1 SGHRS, CDR2 YFSETQ. Trimming removed 0 bases from V and 4 bases from J, with 10 bases in between. The CDR3: CASSLETVTTEAFF. The CDR3 DNA reads as TGCGCCAGCAGCTTGGAGACAGTGACCACTGAAGCTTTCTTT.

The V gene is TRBV6-1, the J gene TRBJ1-1; 8 bases align to TRBD1. Per the germline V gene, CDR1 is MNHNS and CDR2 is SASEGT. The trim removed 7 bases at V and 5 bases at J, leaving 6 bases unmatched. This CDR3 has 13 amino acids. This chain's CDR3 is CASTDRGFTEAFF. CDR3 nucleotides: TGTGCCAGCACCGACAGGGGCTTTACTGAAGCTTTCTTT.

This clonotype occurred many times. The rearrangement links TRBV2 to TRBJ1-5, with 12 positions matching TRBD1. The CDR3 loop spans 15 amino acids. CDR1 is SNHLY, CDR2 FYNNEI, per germline. V lost 8 bases, J lost 6 bases, and 8 bases stayed unmatched. CDR3 sequence: CASRWDRGRGQPQHF. CDR3 in DNA: TGTGCCAGCCGATGGGACAGGGGGCGAGGTCAGCCCCAGCATTTT.

This clonotype appeared a few times. V usage is TRBV11-2 and J usage is TRBJ2-7; D ambiguous. Trimming cost V 5 bases and J 0 bases, with 14 bases left between them. The CDR3 consists of 15 residues. CDR1 is SGHAT, CDR2 FQNNGV, per germline. The CDR3 here is CASSLPQILSYEQYF. In DNA, the CDR3 is TGTGCCAGCAGCCTACCTCAGATACTCTCCTACGAGCAGTACTTC.

The V gene is TRBV7-3, the J gene TRBJ1-2, with D possibly TRBD1 on 5 matching bases. The CDR3 is 15 residues long. Trimming left V 0 bases short and J 1 base short, with 9 bases between. The germline CDR1 and CDR2 sequences are SGHTA and FQGTGA. The CDR3 is CASSLTTGDNYGYTF. CDR3 in DNA: TGTGCCAGCAGCTTAACGACGGGGGATAACTATGGCTACACCTTC.

This clonotype has ten or more counts. J is TRBJ2-7 and V is TRBV29-1; D is unresolved. Trimming shortened V by 0 bases and J by 0 bases, and 9 bases separated the two germline ends. Germline loops: CDR1 SQVTM, CDR2 ANQGSEA. There are 14 residues in the CDR3. CDR3 residues: CSVEDQVTSYEQYF. CDR3 sequence (DNA): TGCAGCGTTGAAGATCAAGTTACCTCCTACGAGCAGTACTTC.

This clonotype occurred many times. The CDR3 reads CATSREPGELFF. The DNA for the CDR3 is TGTGCCACCAGCAGAGAACCCGGGGAGCTGTTTTTT. The chain joins TRBV15 to TRBJ2-2; unclear D gene. Germline V CDR1 and CDR2: LNHNV, YYDKDF (reference sequence). The V gene lost 0 bases and the J gene lost 6 bases, with 2 bases spanning the gap. CDR3 length: 12 amino acids.